The 8 T cell receptor beta chains below all came from one sample that was sequenced in a study of cytomegalovirus exposure and HLA in healthy donors. The PCR used 60 Vbeta and 13 Jbeta primers. The repertoire was sequenced with immunoSEQ multiplex PCR; TCRdb's copy has only in-frame clones and lacks some. The table shows 100,000 to 150,000 clones, with around three quarters occurring only once. The sample taken for sequencing was PBMCs. The receptors shown here come from a female donor in good health and CMV-seronegative.

The chain links TRBV6-6 to TRBJ1-5, with 8 bases lining up with TRBD1. V trimming: 7 bases; J trimming: 0 bases; junction bases outside the gene matches: 5. The CDR3 sequence is 15 residues long. CDR1 is MNHNY, CDR2 SVGAGI, per germline (reference sequence). The CDR3 here is CASNLDRGSNQPQHF. The DNA of the CDR3 is TGTGCCAGCAACCTCGACAGGGGTAGCAATCAGCCCCAGCATTTT.

The chain uses TRBV2 and TRBJ2-3, with 7 bases matching TRBD2. The V gene end was trimmed by 7 bases and the J gene end by 6 bases; junction bases not matched to a gene: 13. This CDR3 is 15 amino acids long. Germline assignment: CDR1 SNHLY and CDR2 FYNNEI. The CDR3 is CASTASWGGVDTQYF. In nucleotides, the CDR3 is TGTGCCAGCACCGCATCGTGGGGGGGGGTGGATACGCAGTATTTT. The whole variable domain, remainder taken from reference TRBV2 and TRBJ2-3, is EPEVTQTPSHQVTQMGQEVILRCVPISNHLYFYWYRQILGQKVEFLVSFYNNEISEKSEIFDDQFSVERPDGSNFTLKIRSTKLEDSAMYFCASTASWGGVDTQYFGPGTRLTVL.

The chain joins TRBV18 to TRBJ1-3; 10 nucleotides agree with TRBD1. Germline values: CDR1 KGHSH, CDR2 LQKENI. V dropped 2 bases and J dropped 4; count of bases not matched to a gene: 2. The CDR3 spans 15 residues. CDR3 amino acids: CASSPGTGVGNTIYF. The CDR3 DNA is TGTGCCAGCTCACCAGGGACAGGGGTCGGAAACACCATATATTTT.

This clone was seen just once. The chain joins TRBV6-5 to TRBJ1-1; no firm D call. Trimming removed 5 bases at V and 1 base at J, with 11 bases between. Germline V gives CDR1 MNHEY, CDR2 SVGAGI. This CDR3 is 14 amino acids long. CDR3 sequence reads: CASSHLGRNTEAFF. In DNA, the CDR3 is TGTGCCAGCAGTCACTTGGGGAGGAACACTGAAGCTTTCTTT.

The chain employs TRBV5-6 and TRBJ1-2; TRBD1 might be the D (5 bases). The CDR3 totals 17 residues. Looked up from germline, CDR1 is SGHDT and CDR2 is YYEEEE. Trimming stripped 1 base from V and 1 base from J, with 17 bases between. CDR3 amino acids: CASSLFVRGAINYGYTF. In DNA form, the CDR3 reads TGTGCCAGCAGCTTGTTCGTGCGGGGCGCTATTAACTATGGCTACACCTTC.

The V call is TRBV5-1, the J call TRBJ2-3; 9 bases align to TRBD1. V lost 6 bases, J lost 1 base, and 3 bases stayed unmatched. CDR1 and CDR2 (germline): SGHRS, YFSETQ. This CDR3 comprises 14 residues. CDR3 sequence reads: CASKRQGGTDTQYF. As DNA, the CDR3 is TGCGCCAGCAAGAGACAGGGGGGCACAGATACGCAGTATTTT.

This clone has just one count. The V call is TRBV6-5, the J call TRBJ2-6, with a possible D match to TRBD2 (5 bases). The CDR3 length is 16 residues. V dropped 2 bases and J dropped 0 bases, with 8 bases sitting between them. CDR1 is MNHEY and CDR2 is SVGAGI in the germline V gene. CDR3 bases: TGTGCCAGCAGTTACGAGGGAACCTCTGGGGCCAACGTCCTGACTTTC. Protein: CASSYEGTSGANVLTF.

The chain combines TRBV28 with TRBJ1-3, with a tentative D call TRBD1 (5 bases). V was pared by 6 bases and J by 16 bases, with 25 bases between. The germline V gene has CDR1 MDHEN and CDR2 SYDVKM. The CDR3 length is 14 residues. CDR3 nucleotides: TGTGCCAGCAGCAGAACATTGCAGGTGGGGGGTTCGTATTTT. Protein product: CASSRTLQVGGSYF.